Presented here are 16 T cell receptor beta chains from one specimen sequenced in a study of blood T cell repertoires in COVID-19. TCRdb's table, derived via immunoSEQ multiplex PCR, lists solely in-frame clones and lacks some. The sample lists more than 250,000 clones, roughly nine tenths occurring once. Sequenced material: peripheral blood. These receptors were obtained from a man between 18 and 29 years old who had recovered from COVID-19.

The rearrangement joins TRBV9 to TRBJ2-7; the match to TRBD2 covers 10 bases. CDR1 is SGDLS, CDR2 YYNGEE, per germline. V shed 1 base, J shed 7 bases, and the junction held 5 bases outside the gene matches. The CDR3 runs 14 residues. CDR3 sequence: CASSVNLAGVEQYF. CDR3 bases: TGTGCCAGCAGCGTAAACCTAGCGGGAGTTGAGCAGTACTTC.

This clone appeared once. The chain links TRBV6-4 to TRBJ2-2; a weak D match, TRBD2 (5 bases). Germline V gene lookup returns CDR1 MRHNA and CDR2 SNTAGT. The V end lost 5 bases, the J end lost 0 bases, and 7 bases lay between the germline ends. The length of the CDR3 is 14 residues. The CDR3 region is CASSRTPNTGELFF. The CDR3 coding sequence is TGTGCCAGCAGTAGGACTCCGAACACCGGGGAGCTGTTTTTT.

The chain uses TRBV2 and TRBJ1-1; TRBD1 might be the D (6 bases). Trimming stripped 6 bases from V and 3 bases from J, with 14 bases between. There are 14 residues in the CDR3. The germline V gene has CDR1 SNHLY and CDR2 FYNNEI. DNA of the CDR3: TGTGCCAGCAGCATACAGGGCCGGCACACTGAAGCTTTCTTT. The encoded protein is CASSIQGRHTEAFF.

This chain connects TRBV2 to TRBJ2-3; 9 nucleotides match TRBD2. Germline V CDR1 and CDR2: SNHLY, FYNNEI. The CDR3 has 15 amino acids. The V and J ends lost 3 bases and 3 bases, in that order; junction bases with no gene match: 4. The CDR3 spells CASSEASGVTDTQYF. In DNA, the CDR3 is TGTGCCAGCAGTGAGGCTAGCGGGGTAACAGATACGCAGTATTTT. The variable domain in full, with the rest retrieved from reference TRBV2 and TRBJ2-3, is EPEVTQTPSHQVTQMGQEVILRCVPISNHLYFYWYRQILGQKVEFLVSFYNNEISEKSEIFDDQFSVERPDGSNFTLKIRSTKLEDSAMYFCASSEASGVTDTQYFGPGTRLTVL.

This chain connects TRBV2 to TRBJ1-5; D gene uncertain. V dropped 7 bases and J dropped 3 bases, with 13 bases sitting between them. The CDR3 runs to 14 residues. CDR1 and CDR2 from the germline V gene are SNHLY and FYNNEI. The chain's CDR3 is CASTGGLSNQPQHF. The CDR3 DNA reads TGTGCCAGCACGGGTGGACTGTCCAATCAGCCCCAGCATTTT.

The chain recombines TRBV4-2 with TRBJ2-7; 9 positions match TRBD1. CDR1 and CDR2 from the germline V gene are LGHNA and YNFKEQ. The junction had 10 bases not matched to a gene; V was cut back by 0 bases and J by 4 bases. CDR3 length: 17 amino acids. The CDR3 is CASSQELTPGQGYEQYF. CDR3 bases: TGTGCCAGCAGCCAAGAACTAACCCCGGGACAGGGTTACGAGCAGTACTTC.

Comment on this clone: The identical CDR3 is also encoded by other nucleotide sequences in the sample. The gene calls are TRBV6-5 and TRBJ2-7; weak D call: TRBD1 (5 bases). The V gene's germline CDR1 is MNHEY and CDR2 SVGAGI. The CDR3 contains 16 residues. Between the trimmed V and J ends, which lost 0 bases and 0 bases, there was a span of 12 bases. Here the CDR3 reads CASSYSIQAYSYEQYF. The CDR3 nucleotides are TGTGCCAGCAGTTACTCCATACAGGCCTACTCCTACGAGCAGTACTTC.

The chain uses TRBV5-4 and TRBJ2-3; 12 bases are a match to TRBD2. Germline assignment: CDR1 SGHNT and CDR2 YYREEE (reference sequence). The CDR3 contains 18 residues. With 1 base clipped from V and 3 bases from J, the junction kept 9 bases outside the gene matches. The CDR3 DNA sequence: TGTGCCAGCAGCTTGCCCACTAGCGGGGGGCTCCTGACAGATACGCAGTATTTT. Translated: CASSLPTSGGLLTDTQYF.

The V gene is TRBV11-3, the J gene TRBJ2-3, with 11 positions matching TRBD2. This CDR3 spans 16 amino acids. The trim removed 5 bases at V and 1 base at J, leaving 5 bases unmatched. CDR1 is SGHNT and CDR2 is YENEEA in the germline V gene. CDR3 amino acids: CASSETSGIGTDTQYF. The CDR3 bases are TGTGCCAGCAGCGAGACTAGCGGGATTGGCACAGATACGCAGTATTTT.

V and J are TRBV5-1 and TRBJ1-6; 9 bases are a match to TRBD1. CDR3 length: 15 amino acids. V shed 0 bases and J 7 bases; nucleotides not matched to a gene: 2. Germline lookup yields CDR1 SGHRS and CDR2 YFSETQ. The CDR3 DNA is TGCGCCAGCAGCTTGGCGGGACAGGGAAATTCACCCCTCCACTTT. The encoded protein is CASSLAGQGNSPLHF.

The rearrangement joins TRBV7-9 to TRBJ1-1, with TRBD1 matching over 10 bases. Trimming cost V 3 bases and J 6 bases; bases outside gene matches: 13. The CDR3 totals 17 residues. The germline CDR1 and CDR2 sequences are SEHNR and FQNEAQ (reference sequence). The CDR3, as DNA: TGTGCCAGCAGCTTGACCGGGACAGGGGTATTTATGGCTGAAGCTTTCTTT. Translation: CASSLTGTGVFMAEAFF.

The chain combines TRBV11-2 with TRBJ1-1; D is unclear. Trimming shortened V by 5 bases and J by 0 bases, and 7 bases separated the two germline ends. The CDR3 covers 13 residues. Per the germline V gene, CDR1 is SGHAT and CDR2 is FQNNGV. CDR3 loop: CASSQIMNTEAFF. As DNA, the CDR3 is TGTGCCAGCAGCCAGATAATGAACACTGAAGCTTTCTTT.

This rearrangement joins TRBV11-3 to TRBJ2-7; D perhaps matches TRBD1 (6 bases). Germline V lookup: CDR1 SGHNT, CDR2 YENEEA. The CDR3 totals 13 residues. V gave up 4 bases and J gave up 6 bases, with 13 bases separating them. The chain's CDR3 is CASSSVTGTEQYF. CDR3 coding DNA: TGTGCCAGCAGCTCCGTCACAGGGACCGAGCAGTACTTC.

The V gene is TRBV27, the J gene TRBJ2-3; 7 nucleotides agree with TRBD2. There are 14 residues in the CDR3. Germline V gene data show CDR1 as MNHEY and CDR2 as SMNVEV (reference sequence). V was clipped by 0 bases and J by 5 bases; unmatched bases: 2. This chain's CDR3 is CASSLSGGEDTQYF. The CDR3 DNA sequence: TGTGCCAGCAGTTTATCGGGGGGGGAAGATACGCAGTATTTT.

V gene TRBV4-1 combines with J gene TRBJ2-1, with 8 bases matching TRBD2. V trimming: 0 bases; J trimming: 0 bases; junction bases outside the gene matches: 13. This CDR3 comprises 20 residues. In germline, CDR1 is MGHRA, CDR2 YSYEKL. The CDR3 region is CASSQEVQRGSFGSYNEQFF. The DNA for the CDR3 is TGCGCCAGCAGCCAAGAAGTACAGCGGGGGAGCTTTGGCTCCTACAATGAGCAGTTCTTC.

The chain has TRBV6-2 or TRBV6-3 and TRBJ2-7; 11 bases line up with TRBD1. The CDR3 has 17 amino acids. The V gene end was trimmed by 5 bases and the J gene end by 0 bases; junction bases not matched to a gene: 9. CDR1 and CDR2 from the germline V gene are MNHEY and SVGEGT. CDR3 bases: TGTGCCAGCAGTGGACAGGGGGCACTGACCCGCTCCTACGAGCAGTACTTC. This translates into CASSGQGALTRSYEQYF.